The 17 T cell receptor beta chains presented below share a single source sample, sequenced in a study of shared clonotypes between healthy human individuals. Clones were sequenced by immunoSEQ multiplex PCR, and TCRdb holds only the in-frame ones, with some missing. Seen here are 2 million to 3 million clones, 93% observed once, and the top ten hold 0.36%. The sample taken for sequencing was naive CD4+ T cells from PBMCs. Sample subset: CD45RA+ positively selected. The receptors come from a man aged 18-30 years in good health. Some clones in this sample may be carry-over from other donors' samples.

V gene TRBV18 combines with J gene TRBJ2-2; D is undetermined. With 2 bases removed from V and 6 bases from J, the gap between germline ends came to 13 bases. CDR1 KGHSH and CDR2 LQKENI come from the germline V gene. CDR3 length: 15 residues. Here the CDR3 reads CASSPWRYQAGELFF. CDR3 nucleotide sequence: TGTGCCAGCTCACCATGGCGCTATCAGGCCGGGGAGCTGTTTTTT.

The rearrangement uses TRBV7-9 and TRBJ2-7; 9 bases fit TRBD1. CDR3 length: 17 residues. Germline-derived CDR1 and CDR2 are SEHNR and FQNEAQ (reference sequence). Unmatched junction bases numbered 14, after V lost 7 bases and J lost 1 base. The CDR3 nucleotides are TGTGCCAGCACCGTGTGGGGACAGGGAGTGAGGTCCTACGAGCAGTACTTC. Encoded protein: CASTVWGQGVRSYEQYF. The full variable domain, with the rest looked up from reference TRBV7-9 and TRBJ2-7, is DTGVSQNPRHKITKRGQNVTFRCDPISEHNRLYWYRQTLGQGPEFLTYFQNEAQLEKSRLLSDRFSAERPKGSFSTLEIQRTEQGDSAMYLCASTVWGQGVRSYEQYFGPGTRLTVT.

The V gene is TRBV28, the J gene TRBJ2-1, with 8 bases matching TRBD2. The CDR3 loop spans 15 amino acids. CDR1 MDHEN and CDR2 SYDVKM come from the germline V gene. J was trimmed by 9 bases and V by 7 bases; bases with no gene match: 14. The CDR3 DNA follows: TGTGCCAGCATGAGGAGCGGGAGAGGAGGGGTTGAGCAGTTCTTC. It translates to CASMRSGRGGVEQFF. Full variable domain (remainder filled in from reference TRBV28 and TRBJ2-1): DVKVTQSSRYLVKRTGEKVFLECVQDMDHENMFWYRQDPGLGLRLIYFSYDVKMKEKGDIPEGYSVSREKKERFSLILESASTNQTSMYLCASMRSGRGGVEQFFGPGTRLTVL.

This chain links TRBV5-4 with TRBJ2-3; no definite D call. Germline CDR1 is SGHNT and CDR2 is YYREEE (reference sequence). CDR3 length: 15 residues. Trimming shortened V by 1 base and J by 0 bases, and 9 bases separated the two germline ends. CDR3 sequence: CASSLFSGSTDTQYF. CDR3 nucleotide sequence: TGTGCCAGCAGCTTGTTCTCCGGTAGCACAGATACGCAGTATTTT.

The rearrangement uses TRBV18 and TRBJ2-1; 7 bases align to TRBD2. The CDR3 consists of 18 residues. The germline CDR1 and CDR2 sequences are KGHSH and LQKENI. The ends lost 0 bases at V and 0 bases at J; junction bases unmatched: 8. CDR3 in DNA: TGTGCCAGCTCACCACCGGTTTGGCGGGAGAGCTCCTACAATGAGCAGTTCTTC. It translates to CASSPPVWRESSYNEQFF.

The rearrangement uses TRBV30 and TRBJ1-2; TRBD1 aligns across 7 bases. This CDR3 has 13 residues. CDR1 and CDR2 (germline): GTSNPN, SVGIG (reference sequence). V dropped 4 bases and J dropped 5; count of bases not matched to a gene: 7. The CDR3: CAWTKQGTYGYTF. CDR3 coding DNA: TGTGCCTGGACCAAACAGGGGACGTATGGCTACACCTTC.

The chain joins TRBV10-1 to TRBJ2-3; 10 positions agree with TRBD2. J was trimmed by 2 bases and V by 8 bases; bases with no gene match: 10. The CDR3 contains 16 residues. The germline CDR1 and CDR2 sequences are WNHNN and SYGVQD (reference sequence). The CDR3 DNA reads TGCGCCAGCCGTCTAGCGGGAGAGATCCCCACAGATACGCAGTATTTT. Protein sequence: CASRLAGEIPTDTQYF.

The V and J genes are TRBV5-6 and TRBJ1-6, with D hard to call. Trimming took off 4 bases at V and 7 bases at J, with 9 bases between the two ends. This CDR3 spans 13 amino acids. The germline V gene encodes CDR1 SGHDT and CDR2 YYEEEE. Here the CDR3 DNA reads TGTGCCAGCAGCCCTAGAAAGAATTCACCCCTCCACTTT. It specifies CASSPRKNSPLHF.

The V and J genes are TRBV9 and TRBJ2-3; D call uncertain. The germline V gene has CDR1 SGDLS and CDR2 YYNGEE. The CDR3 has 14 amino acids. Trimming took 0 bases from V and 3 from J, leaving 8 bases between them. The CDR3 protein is CASSVGYLTDTQYF. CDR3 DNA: TGTGCCAGCAGCGTAGGGTACCTAACAGATACGCAGTATTTT.

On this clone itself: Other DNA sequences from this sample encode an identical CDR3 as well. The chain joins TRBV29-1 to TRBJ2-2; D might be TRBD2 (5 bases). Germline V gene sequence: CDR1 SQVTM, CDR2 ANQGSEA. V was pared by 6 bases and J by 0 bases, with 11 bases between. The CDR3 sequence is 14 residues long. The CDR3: CSVLGVANTGELFF. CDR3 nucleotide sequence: TGCAGCGTGCTCGGGGTCGCGAACACCGGGGAGCTGTTTTTT.

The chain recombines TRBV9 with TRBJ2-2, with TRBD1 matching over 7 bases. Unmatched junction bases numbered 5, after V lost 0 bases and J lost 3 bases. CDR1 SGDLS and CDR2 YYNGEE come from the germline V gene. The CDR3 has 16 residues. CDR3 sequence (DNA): TGTGCCAGCAGCGTAGTGGGGGACAGCTACACCGGGGAGCTGTTTTTT. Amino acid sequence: CASSVVGDSYTGELFF. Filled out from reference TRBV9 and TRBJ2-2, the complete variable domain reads DSGVTQTPKHLITATGQRVTLRCSPRSGDLSVYWYQQSLDQGLQFLIQYYNGEERAKGNILERFSAQQFPDLHSELNLSSLELGDSALYFCASSVVGDSYTGELFFGEGSRLTVL.

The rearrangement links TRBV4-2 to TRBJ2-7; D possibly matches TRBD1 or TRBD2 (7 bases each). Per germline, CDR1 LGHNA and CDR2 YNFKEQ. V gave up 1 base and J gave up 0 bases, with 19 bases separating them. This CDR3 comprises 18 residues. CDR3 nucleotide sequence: TGTGCCAGCAGCCAAGGACAGGGTGGTAGCGGGTACTCCTACGAGCAGTACTTC. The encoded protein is CASSQGQGGSGYSYEQYF.

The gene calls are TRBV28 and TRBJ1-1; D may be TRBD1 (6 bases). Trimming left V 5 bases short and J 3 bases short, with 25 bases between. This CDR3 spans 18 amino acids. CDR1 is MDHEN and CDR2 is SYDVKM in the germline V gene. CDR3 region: CASSRTFGGARSYTEAFF. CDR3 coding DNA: TGTGCCAGCAGTCGGACGTTTGGGGGCGCGCGGAGTTACACTGAAGCTTTCTTT.

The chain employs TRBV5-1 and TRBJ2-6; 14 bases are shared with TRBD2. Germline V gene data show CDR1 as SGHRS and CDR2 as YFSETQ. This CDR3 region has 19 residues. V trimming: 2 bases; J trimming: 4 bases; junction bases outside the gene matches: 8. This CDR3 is CASSFPTSGRAAGANVLTF. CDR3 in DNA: TGCGCCAGCAGCTTTCCGACTAGCGGGAGGGCTGCCGGGGCCAACGTCCTGACTTTC. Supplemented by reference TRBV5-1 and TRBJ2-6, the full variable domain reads KAGVTQTPRYLIKTRGQQVTLSCSPISGHRSVSWYQQTPGQGLQFLFEYFSETQRNKGNFPGRFSGRQFSNSRSEMNVSTLELGDSALYLCASSFPTSGRAAGANVLTFGAGSRLTVL.

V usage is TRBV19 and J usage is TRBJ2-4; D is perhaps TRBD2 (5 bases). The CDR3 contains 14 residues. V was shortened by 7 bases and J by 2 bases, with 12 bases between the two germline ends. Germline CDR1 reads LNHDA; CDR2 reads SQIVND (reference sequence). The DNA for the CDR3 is TGTGCCAGTAAATTCGTCGGGACCAAAAACATTCAGTACTTC. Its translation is CASKFVGTKNIQYF.

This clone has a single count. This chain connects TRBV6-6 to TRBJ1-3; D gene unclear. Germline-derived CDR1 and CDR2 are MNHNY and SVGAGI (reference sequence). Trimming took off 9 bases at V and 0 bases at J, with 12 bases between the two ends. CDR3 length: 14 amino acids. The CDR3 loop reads CASGYSFSGNTIYF. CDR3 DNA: TGTGCCAGTGGCTACAGCTTCTCTGGAAACACCATATATTTT.

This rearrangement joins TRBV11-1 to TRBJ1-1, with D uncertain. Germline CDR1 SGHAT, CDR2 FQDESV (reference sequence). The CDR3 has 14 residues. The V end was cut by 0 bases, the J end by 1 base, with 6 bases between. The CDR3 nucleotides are TGTGCCAGCAGCTTAGCCAGAGCGAACACTGAAGCTTTCTTT. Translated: CASSLARANTEAFF.